These 10 T cell receptor beta chains came from one sample sequenced in a study of blood T cells in healthy people across ages. It was with a sample-barcoded 5' primer and a J-beta primer mix that a second PCR of about 6 to 12 cycles was run. TCRdb itself ran the 5' RACE reads through MiXCR, one entry per CDR3 protein. The repertoire holds around 1.1 million distinct CDR3 sequences, 35% to 40% seen once, with around 13% in the top ten. Sequenced: blood. These receptors all come from a man aged 18 to 29 in good health.

This clonotype was picked up a small number of times. The J gene is TRBJ2-3, the V gene TRBV9; no definite D call. The CDR3 covers 15 residues. V lost 1 base, J lost 2 bases, and 11 bases lay in between. The germline V gene encodes CDR1 SGDLS and CDR2 YYNGEE. This CDR3 is CASSVRPLNTDTQYF. For the CDR3, the DNA is TGTGCCAGCAGCGTAAGGCCTCTAAACACAGATACGCAGTATTTT.

The sample holds a few counts of this clonotype. The genes are TRBV6-2 or TRBV6-3 and TRBJ2-7, with 9 bases aligning to TRBD2. Germline trimming cut 0 bases from V and 7 bases from J; bases unmatched to any gene: 10. Germline V lookup: CDR1 MNHEY, CDR2 SVGEGT. The CDR3 spans 16 residues. The CDR3 DNA follows: TGTGCCAGCAGTTACTCGGGACTAGCCCTCCGGGGTGAGCAGTACTTC. Protein product: CASSYSGLALRGEQYF.

This clonotype was counted only a few times. The chain joins TRBV20-1 to TRBJ2-1, with D possibly matching TRBD1 (5 bases). V dropped 2 bases and J dropped 12 bases, with 5 bases sitting between them. Looked up from germline, CDR1 is DFQATT and CDR2 is SNEGSKA (reference sequence). The CDR3 length is 9 residues. The CDR3 region has the DNA TGCAGTGCTAGACAGGGGCAGTTCTTC. The encoded protein is CSARQGQFF.

The J gene is TRBJ2-5, the V gene TRBV7-3; a weak D match, TRBD2 (6 bases). The CDR3 is 14 residues long. From germline, CDR1 is SGHTA and CDR2 FQGTGA. Trimming took 4 bases from V and 7 from J, leaving 16 bases between them. CDR3 region: CASSSTGPRGTQYF. Here the CDR3 DNA reads TGTGCCAGCAGCTCTACAGGACCGCGGGGGACCCAGTACTTC. Drawing the rest from reference TRBV7-3 and TRBJ2-5, the complete variable domain is GAGVSQTPSNKVTEKGKYVELRCDPISGHTALYWYRQSLGQGPEFLIYFQGTGAADDSGLPNDRFFAVRPEGSVSTLKIQRTERGDSAVYLCASSSTGPRGTQYFGPGTRLLVL.

This clonotype has only a few counts. The rearrangement joins TRBV24-1 to TRBJ2-1; D unclear. CDR1 is KGHDR, CDR2 SFDVKD, per germline. Trimming took off 3 bases at V and 3 bases at J, with 5 bases between the two ends. The CDR3 sequence is 13 residues long. The CDR3 DNA reads TGTGCCACCAGTGATGGCAGCTACAATGAGCAGTTCTTC. Translated: CATSDGSYNEQFF.

This clonotype was recorded many times. The chain combines TRBV20-1 with TRBJ1-2, with 9 positions matching TRBD1. Trimming cost V 5 bases and J 4 bases; bases outside gene matches: 11. Germline-derived CDR1 and CDR2 are DFQATT and SNEGSKA (reference sequence). The CDR3 is made up of 15 amino acids. CDR3 in amino acids: CSAAPGTGFSYGYTF. For the CDR3, the DNA is TGCAGTGCTGCCCCCGGGACAGGGTTTTCCTATGGCTACACCTTC.

The table lists this clonotype with a few counts. The chain joins TRBV12-3 or TRBV12-4 to TRBJ1-1; D is unresolved. The CDR3 runs to 13 residues. V was trimmed by 5 bases and J by 4 bases, leaving 11 bases between them. CDR3 loop: CASSRADATEAFF. CDR3 in DNA: TGTGCCAGCAGTCGTGCGGATGCCACTGAAGCTTTCTTT.

This clonotype was counted a few times. The chain combines TRBV4-2 with TRBJ1-2; D not certain. V was cut by 0 bases and J by 0 bases, with 11 bases left in between. This CDR3 comprises 16 residues. CDR1 is LGHNA, CDR2 YNFKEQ, per germline. The CDR3 loop is CASSQDSSSTNYGYTF. Written as DNA, the CDR3 is TGTGCCAGCAGCCAAGACAGTAGTTCGACTAACTATGGCTACACCTTC.

The chain joins TRBV4-1 to TRBJ1-1, with D tentatively TRBD1 (6 bases). This CDR3 spans 14 amino acids. Looked up from germline, CDR1 is MGHRA and CDR2 is YSYEKL. V shed 1 base and J shed 5 bases, with 11 bases lying between them. CDR3 sequence: CASSQAQGQTEAFF. Written as DNA, the CDR3 is TGCGCCAGCAGCCAAGCACAGGGTCAGACTGAAGCTTTCTTT.

The genes are TRBV28 and TRBJ2-5; TRBD1 aligns across 9 bases. Germline assignment: CDR1 MDHEN and CDR2 SYDVKM. V lost 8 bases, J lost 0 bases, and 13 bases stayed unmatched. The CDR3 length is 17 residues. The CDR3 sequence is CASQLQGAIEYQETQYF. Here the CDR3 DNA reads TGTGCCAGCCAATTACAGGGGGCTATCGAGTACCAAGAGACCCAGTACTTC. Looking up the rest from reference TRBV28 and TRBJ2-5 gives the full variable domain: DVKVTQSSRYLVKRTGEKVFLECVQDMDHENMFWYRQDPGLGLRLIYFSYDVKMKEKGDIPEGYSVSREKKERFSLILESASTNQTSMYLCASQLQGAIEYQETQYFGPGTRLLVL.